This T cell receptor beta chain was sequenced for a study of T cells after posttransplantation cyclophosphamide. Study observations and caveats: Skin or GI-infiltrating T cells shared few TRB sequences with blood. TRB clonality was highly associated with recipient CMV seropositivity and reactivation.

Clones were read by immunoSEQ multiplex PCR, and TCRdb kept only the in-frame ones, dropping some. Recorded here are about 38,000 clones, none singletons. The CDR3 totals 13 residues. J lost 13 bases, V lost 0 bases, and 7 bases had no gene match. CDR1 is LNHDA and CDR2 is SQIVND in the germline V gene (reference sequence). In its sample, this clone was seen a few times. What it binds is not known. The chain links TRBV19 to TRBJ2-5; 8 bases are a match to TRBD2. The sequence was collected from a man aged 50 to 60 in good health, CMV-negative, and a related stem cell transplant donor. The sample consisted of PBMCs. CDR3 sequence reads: CASSIDLEGLAYF. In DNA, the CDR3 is TGTGCCAGTAGTATAGACCTAGAAGGACTAGCGTACTTC.